This T cell receptor beta chain is drawn from a study of spatial heterogeneity in lung cancer. Study-wide points: At tumor resection, ubiquitous expanded TCRs were detected in blood more often than later.

A remark on this clonotype: The antigen is not known.

The CDR3 loop spans 13 amino acids. Per the germline V gene, CDR1 is SGDLS and CDR2 is YYNGEE. The germline V and J ends were trimmed by 3 bases and 2 bases, with 6 bases remaining between them. From the 5' RACE reads, TCRdb called clonotypes with MiXCR, one entry per CDR3 protein. The table includes around 60,000 distinct CDR3 sequences, more than 7% detected once. The time point here: sample taken at primary tumor resection. The input material, whole RNA from tumor, nontumor lung or frozen PBMC, was sequenced unsorted. The material was PBMCs, obtained at surgery. The gene calls are TRBV9 and TRBJ1-5; D is ambiguous. The source of this sequence is a female donor with early-stage non-small cell lung cancer. CDR3 in amino acids: CASSDTGNQPQHF. As DNA, the CDR3 is TGTGCCAGCAGCGATACAGGCAATCAGCCCCAGCATTTT.